This T cell receptor beta chain was captured by sequencing in a study of long-term antiretroviral therapy in people with HIV. Running of the v3.0 immunoSEQ assay took place at survey level. Samples were sequenced targeting roughly 35,000-55,000 T-cell genomes each. Sequencing was performed with immunoSEQ multiplex PCR; in TCRdb, only in-frame clones are kept and a portion is missing. The profile shows some 25,000 clones, just over 85% of them singletons. Germline trimming cut 6 bases from V and 3 bases from J; bases unmatched to any gene: 11. This CDR3 has 15 residues. Germline V gene sequence: CDR1 LNHDA, CDR2 SQIVND (reference sequence).

The sequenced sample was unsorted PBMCs, obtained more than 4.3 years after starting antiretroviral therapy. The clonotype comes from a man aged 25 to 45 with HIV. V usage is TRBV19 and J usage is TRBJ2-7; the match to TRBD1 covers 7 bases. The CDR3: CASRIRDSRHYEQYF. CDR3 coding DNA: TGTGCCAGTAGGATCCGGGACAGCCGTCACTACGAGCAGTACTTC.